This entry describes one TCR beta chain. This entry comes from a study of blood T cell repertoires in COVID-19. In the study overall: COVID-19 samples from acute and convalescent phases originated in the United States, Italy and Spain. Sample material is recorded as cDNA or gDNA derived from T cells, B-cell-depleted T cells, or PBMCs.

In the study's own analysis: Amplifying reference gene primers gave estimates of nucleated cell counts. Only in-frame clones appear in the TCRdb table, and some are missing; sequencing was by immunoSEQ multiplex PCR. V, J and clone size derive from that table, while D and trimming were established from the DNA sequence. The sample records roughly 410,000 clones, around 87% being singletons. Germline CDR1 is SGHNT and CDR2 is YYREEE (reference sequence). Trimming removed 7 bases at V and 0 bases at J, with 8 bases between. The CDR3 sequence is 14 residues long. This TCR was sampled from a woman aged 60-75 years with COVID-19, enrolled during active disease. The chain recombines TRBV5-4 with TRBJ2-6; no reliable D call. What was sequenced was peripheral blood. CDR3 residues: CASQLYSGANVLTF. The CDR3 nucleotides are TGTGCCAGCCAACTGTACTCTGGGGCCAACGTCCTGACTTTC.